This entry lists 8 T cell receptor beta chains sequenced from one sample in a study of post-analysis software for immune sequencing data. Study-wide results and caveats: A handful of TRBV segments (TRBV5-6, TRBV5-1 and TRBV20-1 among them) occurred more frequently in patients than in controls.

cDNA libraries of TCR beta carried unique molecular identifiers. TCRdb itself ran the PCR reads through MiXCR, one entry per CDR3 protein. The sample shows about 760,000 distinct CDR3 sequences, 25% to 30% of them seen only once. These receptors' targets are unknown. Sample: blood. These receptors were taken from a girl aged 10-17 years with multiple sclerosis.

The chain joins TRBV12-3 or TRBV12-4 to TRBJ1-2; 8 positions match TRBD1. The V segment lost 3 bases and the J segment 11 bases; nucleotides outside the gene matches: 11. There are 14 residues in the CDR3. The chain's CDR3 is CASSLAGQALKYTF. In DNA form, the CDR3 reads TGTGCCAGCAGTTTGGCGGGACAGGCCCTTAAATACACCTTC.

This clonotype has a count of ten or more. The genes are TRBV29-1 and TRBJ2-3; TRBD2 agrees at 14 bases. J was trimmed by 6 bases and V by 2 bases; bases with no gene match: 7. Germline CDR1 and CDR2: SQVTM and ANQGSEA. The CDR3 is 16 amino acids. In DNA form, the CDR3 reads TGCAGCGTTGAAAGGAGACTAGCGGGAGGGGGGGATACGCAGTATTTT. It yields the protein CSVERRLAGGGDTQYF.

The chain recombines TRBV4-3 with TRBJ1-3; a possible D gene is TRBD1 (5 bases). The CDR3 extends over 16 amino acids. From germline, CDR1 is LGHNA and CDR2 YSLEER. V was trimmed by 2 bases and J by 0 bases, leaving 11 bases between them. The CDR3 region is CASSQWTQSSGNTIYF. The CDR3 DNA follows: TGCGCCAGCAGCCAATGGACACAGAGCTCTGGAAACACCATATATTTT.

The V call is TRBV20-1, the J call TRBJ2-5; D gene uncertain. This CDR3 spans 12 amino acids. V shed 5 bases and J shed 1 base, with 8 bases lying between them. The germline CDR1 and CDR2 sequences are DFQATT and SNEGSKA (reference sequence). Written as DNA, the CDR3 is TGCAGTGCTGGTAAGGCCCAAGAGACCCAGTACTTC. It encodes CSAGKAQETQYF.

This clonotype showed up just a few times. V gene TRBV7-2 combines with J gene TRBJ2-1, with D possibly being TRBD1 (5 bases). Trimming took 1 base from V and 10 from J, leaving 14 bases between them. CDR3 length: 14 residues. CDR1 and CDR2 from the germline V gene are SGHTA and FQGNSA. The CDR3 DNA follows: TGTGCCAGCAGCTTAGTACCAAGGGGCGAGGAGCAGTTCTTC. Its translation is CASSLVPRGEEQFF. The complete variable domain, with remaining parts taken from reference TRBV7-2 and TRBJ2-1, reads GAGVSQSPSNKVTEKGKDVELRCDPISGHTALYWYRQSLGQGLEFLIYFQGNSAPDKSGLPSDRFSAERTGGSVSTLTIQRTQQEDSAVYLCASSLVPRGEEQFFGPGTRLTVL.

This chain joins TRBV12-3 or TRBV12-4 and TRBJ1-2; D is unresolved. CDR3 length: 15 residues. The germline V and J ends were trimmed by 0 bases and 3 bases, with 11 bases remaining between them. The CDR3 reads CASSLALPEDYGYTF. The CDR3 DNA follows: TGTGCCAGCAGTTTAGCGCTACCAGAAGACTATGGCTACACCTTC.

The chain joins TRBV9 to TRBJ2-3; 8 bases align to TRBD2. Germline-derived CDR1 and CDR2 are SGDLS and YYNGEE. The CDR3 sequence is 16 residues long. V lost 3 bases to trimming and J lost 1 base; unmatched junction nucleotides: 7. DNA for the CDR3: TGTGCCAGCAGCGACCAGCGGGAGTGGGGCACAGATACGCAGTATTTT. Protein: CASSDQREWGTDTQYF.

Many counts were recorded for this clonotype. The chain employs TRBV29-1 and TRBJ2-1; D possibly corresponds to TRBD2 (6 bases). Germline V CDR1 and CDR2: SQVTM, ANQGSEA. This CDR3 has 14 residues. Between the trimmed V and J ends, which lost 5 bases and 9 bases, there was a span of 20 bases. The CDR3 loop reads CSVRRERGSGEQFF. Written as DNA, the CDR3 is TGCAGCGTTAGGAGGGAGCGAGGGTCGGGTGAGCAGTTCTTC.